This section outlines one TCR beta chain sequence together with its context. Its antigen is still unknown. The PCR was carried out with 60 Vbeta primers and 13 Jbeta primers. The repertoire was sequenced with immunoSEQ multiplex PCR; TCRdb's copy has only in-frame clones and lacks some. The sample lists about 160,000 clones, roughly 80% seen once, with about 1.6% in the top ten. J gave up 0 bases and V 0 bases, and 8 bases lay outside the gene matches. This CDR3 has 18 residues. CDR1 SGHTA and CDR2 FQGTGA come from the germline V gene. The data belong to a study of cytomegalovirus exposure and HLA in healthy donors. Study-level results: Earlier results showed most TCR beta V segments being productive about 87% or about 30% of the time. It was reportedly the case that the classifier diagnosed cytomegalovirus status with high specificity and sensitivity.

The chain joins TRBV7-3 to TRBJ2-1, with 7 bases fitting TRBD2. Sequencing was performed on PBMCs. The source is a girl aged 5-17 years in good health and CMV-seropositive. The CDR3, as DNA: TGTGCCAGCAGCTTAACAGGACTAGTTGGGGACTCCTACAATGAGCAGTTCTTC. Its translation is CASSLTGLVGDSYNEQFF.